This T cell receptor beta chain was identified during a study of blood T cell repertoires in COVID-19. Germline-derived CDR1 and CDR2 are SNHLY and FYNNEI. There are 15 residues in the CDR3. Trimming cost V 3 bases and J 2 bases, with 11 bases left between them. As handled by the study authors: Amplification of reference gene primers was used by the study to estimate nucleated cell counts. The repertoire was sequenced with immunoSEQ multiplex PCR; TCRdb's copy has only in-frame clones and lacks some. V and J calls and clone size are copied from that table; D and trimming were computed from the DNA. The sample lists around 220,000 clones, roughly 80% occurring once.

This sequence joins TRBV2 and TRBJ1-5; TRBD1 might be the D (6 bases). The sample consisted of peripheral blood. This receptor was taken from an elderly woman with acute or convalescent COVID-19. The CDR3 region has the DNA TGTGCCAGCAGTGATACAGGGATGGGCAATCAGCCCCAGCATTTT. Residues: CASSDTGMGNQPQHF.